This TCR beta chain was retrieved from a study of molecular identifiers for immune sequencing clone quantification. Study-level points and caveats: In CMV-specific effectors, clones above 20 copies held over 98% of molecules; naive, under 1%.

Trimming cost V 5 bases and J 6 bases, with 16 bases left between them. CDR3 length: 14 amino acids. This clonotype was seen at least ten times. The antigen remains undetermined. Naive CD8 libraries used roughly 17,000 to 1,000,000 sorted cells and 10%, 30% or 50% RNA. TCRdb re-called the PCR reads with MiXCR, one entry per CDR3 protein. The table has approximately 54,000 distinct CDR3 sequences, under 30% seen once. The sample consisted of naive CD8+ T cells from blood, with Jurkat cell RNA spiked in. As to subset: FACS-sorted CD8+CD4-CCR7+CD45RA+ naive T cells. The V and J genes are TRBV12-3 or TRBV12-4 and TRBJ1-1, with D unclear. The TCR was taken from a human donor in good health. Some libraries in this study had Jurkat cell RNA spiked in. The CDR3 DNA is TGTGCCAGCAGTCCGATCATAGTGGGAGCTGAAGCTTTCTTT. This sequence encodes CASSPIIVGAEAFF.